The present T cell receptor beta chain was sequenced within a study of blood T cells in healthy people across ages. Combining a sample-barcoded 5' primer with a J-beta primer mix, a second PCR ran for roughly 6 to 11 cycles. Each of the cDNA molecules was tagged by a template-switch adaptor with 12 random nucleotides. Every sample gave at least 3 million paired-end reads containing CDR3. TCRdb passed the 5' RACE reads through MiXCR, listing each CDR3 protein once. The sample carries approximately 770,000 distinct CDR3 sequences, roughly 64% recorded once. Study-level findings and limits: Higher diversity and more naive CD4+ cells were features of long-lived donors, compared to aged donors.

A note on this clonotype: The antigen remains unidentified.

Sequencing used blood. The receptor's source is a man under 40 in good health.

CDR3 sequence reads: CSARGNRQGGDEQYF. CDR3 nucleotides: TGCAGTGCTAGGGGGAACCGACAGGGGGGAGACGAGCAGTACTTC. The chain has TRBV20-1 and TRBJ2-5; 9 bases line up with TRBD1. With the DNA end fitting TRBJ2-7 better, the J assignment may be wrong. The germline CDR1 and CDR2 sequences are DFQATT and SNEGSKA (reference sequence). This CDR3 is built from 15 residues.